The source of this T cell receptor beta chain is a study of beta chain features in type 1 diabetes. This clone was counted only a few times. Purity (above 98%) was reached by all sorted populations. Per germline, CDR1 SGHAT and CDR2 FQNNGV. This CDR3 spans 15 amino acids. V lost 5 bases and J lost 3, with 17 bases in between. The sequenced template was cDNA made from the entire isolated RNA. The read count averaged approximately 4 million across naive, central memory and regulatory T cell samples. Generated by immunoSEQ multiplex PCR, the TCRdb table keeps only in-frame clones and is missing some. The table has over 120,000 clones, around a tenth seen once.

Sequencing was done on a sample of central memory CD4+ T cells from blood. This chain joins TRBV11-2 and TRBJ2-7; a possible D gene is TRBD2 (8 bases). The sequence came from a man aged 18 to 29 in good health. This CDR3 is CASSPGGTVSYEQYF. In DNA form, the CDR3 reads TGTGCCAGCAGCCCGGGGGGGACAGTCAGCTACGAGCAGTACTTC.